The 27 T cell receptor beta chains in this list originate from one sample, sequenced in a study of OX40 agonist ivuxolimab in advanced cancers. Measured with immunoSEQ multiplex PCR; TCRdb has only the in-frame clones, and not every one. The profile shows 60,000 to 75,000 clones, 84% of them singletons. Sequenced material: CD4+ or CD8+ T cells sorted from blood, taken in a trial of the OX40 agonist ivuxolimab. These receptors were obtained from an adult with an advanced solid tumor such as melanoma, head and neck, liver or kidney cancer.

The chain combines TRBV6-6 with TRBJ2-6; 7 positions match TRBD2. From germline, CDR1 is MNHNY and CDR2 SVGAGI (reference sequence). Trimming cost V 6 bases and J 3 bases; bases outside gene matches: 2. This CDR3 has 14 residues. The CDR3 DNA reads as TGTGCCAGCAGAGGGGAGGGTGGGGCCAACGTCCTGACTTTC. Its translation: CASRGEGGANVLTF.

V and J are TRBV19 and TRBJ2-2, with D uncertain. This CDR3 contains 16 residues. V lost 9 bases and J 0 bases, leaving 17 bases between the germline ends. Germline assignment: CDR1 LNHDA and CDR2 SQIVND (reference sequence). CDR3 region: CARIYHRHTNTGELFF. The CDR3, as DNA: TGTGCCAGGATCTATCACCGACACACGAACACCGGGGAGCTGTTTTTT.

The J gene is TRBJ1-1, the V gene TRBV5-1; 7 positions agree with TRBD1. The ends lost 0 bases at V and 5 bases at J; junction bases unmatched: 10. Per germline, CDR1 SGHRS and CDR2 YFSETQ. CDR3 length: 16 amino acids. The CDR3 here is CASSLGVTGHWTEAFF. The CDR3 DNA reads TGCGCCAGCAGCTTGGGAGTGACAGGGCATTGGACTGAAGCTTTCTTT.

This sequence joins TRBV2 and TRBJ1-1; TRBD1 matches at 8 bases. From germline, CDR1 is SNHLY and CDR2 FYNNEI. The CDR3 length is 15 residues. The V and J ends lost 3 bases and 2 bases, in that order; junction bases with no gene match: 5. The CDR3 DNA is TGTGCCAGCAGTGAGTGGGACAGGACTAACACTGAAGCTTTCTTT. Amino acids: CASSEWDRTNTEAFF.

The chain has TRBV4-3 and TRBJ2-1; D gene uncertain. Trimming removed 1 base from V and 2 bases from J, with 12 bases in between. This CDR3 is built from 16 residues. Germline CDR1 and CDR2: LGHNA and YSLEER. In DNA form, the CDR3 reads TGCGCCAGCAGCCAAGTGGCGGTCAGCCCCTACAATGAGCAGTTCTTC. Protein sequence: CASSQVAVSPYNEQFF.

This clone occurred a few times. The genes are TRBV2 and TRBJ2-4; D is undetermined. The CDR3 totals 15 residues. The germline V and J ends were trimmed by 3 bases and 3 bases, with 12 bases remaining between them. CDR1 is SNHLY, CDR2 FYNNEI, per germline. DNA of the CDR3: TGTGCCAGCAGTGAGAAATATTTAGACAAAAACATTCAGTACTTC. Its translation is CASSEKYLDKNIQYF.

V gene TRBV7-2 combines with J gene TRBJ2-3, with 9 positions matching TRBD2. The CDR3 totals 14 residues. V shed 1 base and J 11 bases; nucleotides not matched to a gene: 7. Per germline, CDR1 SGHTA and CDR2 FQGNSA. CDR3 protein: CASSLVRLAEEQYF. The CDR3 DNA follows: TGTGCCAGCAGCTTAGTCCGACTAGCGGAGGAGCAGTATTTT.

V gene TRBV7-8 combines with J gene TRBJ2-7, with 10 bases identical to TRBD2. J lost 3 bases, V lost 2 bases, and 16 bases had no gene match. CDR3 size: 19 residues. Germline assignment: CDR1 SGHVS and CDR2 FQNEAQ. In DNA, the CDR3 is TGTGCCAGCAGCTTAATTGAGGGAGCTAGCGGGGGCACGAGCTACGAGCAGTACTTC. Protein product: CASSLIEGASGGTSYEQYF. The full variable domain, completed using reference TRBV7-8 and TRBJ2-7, is GAGVSQSPRYKVAKRGQDVALRCDPISGHVSLFWYQQALGQGPEFLTYFQNEAQLDKSGLPSDRFFAERPEGSVSTLKIQRTQQEDSAVYLCASSLIEGASGGTSYEQYFGPGTRLTVT.

CDR3 nucleotide sequence: TGTGCCAGCACCCGATCGGGGACTAGCGGGGAGACCCAGTACTTC. As protein: CASTRSGTSGETQYF. This chain joins TRBV25-1 and TRBJ2-5; 12 positions agree with TRBD2. V gave up 7 bases and J gave up 5 bases; unmatched junction bases: 8. Germline CDR1 MGHDK, CDR2 SYGVNS. This CDR3 spans 15 amino acids.

This clone was observed a few times. This chain joins TRBV4-3 and TRBJ1-4, with TRBD1 as a possible D gene (5 bases). Germline lookup yields CDR1 LGHNA and CDR2 YSLEER. The CDR3 length is 13 residues. V was trimmed by 4 bases and J by 11 bases, leaving 14 bases between them. This CDR3 is CASSRPGVQKLFF. As DNA, the CDR3 is TGCGCCAGCAGCCGCCCGGGGGTGCAGAAACTGTTTTTT.

The chain links TRBV5-1 to TRBJ1-1; unclear D gene. Germline V CDR1 and CDR2: SGHRS, YFSETQ. V dropped 6 bases and J dropped 1 base, with 13 bases sitting between them. The CDR3 length is 14 residues. This chain's CDR3 is CASMVQAGNTEAFF. For the CDR3, the DNA is TGCGCCAGCATGGTTCAGGCCGGGAACACTGAAGCTTTCTTT.

V gene TRBV14 combines with J gene TRBJ2-1; TRBD1 matches 8 bases. CDR3 size: 14 residues. V shed 1 base and J 10 bases; nucleotides not matched to a gene: 6. Germline CDR1 and CDR2: SGHDN and FVKESK. The chain's CDR3 is CASSQGTGYSEQFF. In nucleotides, the CDR3 is TGTGCCAGCAGCCAAGGGACAGGGTACAGCGAGCAGTTCTTC.

This chain links TRBV4-1 with TRBJ2-1; 13 bases match TRBD2. From germline, CDR1 is MGHRA and CDR2 YSYEKL. This CDR3 is 14 amino acids long. J was trimmed by 8 bases and V by 3 bases; bases with no gene match: 1. The CDR3 DNA is TGCGCCAGCAGCCAGGGACTAGCGGGATATGAGCAGTTCTTC. Translated, it gives CASSQGLAGYEQFF.

The J gene is TRBJ2-2, the V gene TRBV4-1; possibly TRBD2 for D (6 bases). The CDR3 has 18 residues. Trimming cost V 1 base and J 6 bases, with 21 bases left between them. Germline CDR1 and CDR2: MGHRA and YSYEKL. The CDR3 sequence: CASSQVVSGLAIAGELFF. In DNA form, the CDR3 reads TGCGCCAGCAGCCAAGTTGTTTCGGGGCTAGCGATAGCCGGGGAGCTGTTTTTT.

CDR3 coding DNA: TGTGCCAGTTCTTCCGGGACAGTGGCCCAACCCCAGCATTTT. Protein: CASSSGTVAQPQHF. V is TRBV19 and J is TRBJ1-5, with TRBD1 matching over 7 bases. CDR3 length: 14 amino acids. Germline V gives CDR1 LNHDA, CDR2 SQIVND (reference sequence). Trimming took 8 bases from V and 10 from J; bases not matched to a gene: 14. The full variable domain, completed using reference TRBV19 and TRBJ1-5, is DGGITQSPKYLFRKEGQNVTLSCEQNLNHDAMYWYRQDPGQGLRLIYYSQIVNDFQKGDIAEGYSVSREKKESFPLTVTSAQKNPTAFYLCASSSGTVAQPQHFGDGTRLSIL.

The chain employs TRBV7-2 and TRBJ2-7, with D tentatively TRBD1 (5 bases). The CDR3 length is 15 residues. The germline gives CDR1 SGHTA, CDR2 FQGNSA. V was clipped by 3 bases and J by 0 bases, with 12 bases between them. CDR3 in amino acids: CASSFDSAPSYEQYF. As DNA, the CDR3 is TGTGCCAGCAGCTTTGACAGCGCTCCCTCCTACGAGCAGTACTTC.

The chain has TRBV18 and TRBJ2-5; D is ambiguous. Germline CDR1 and CDR2: KGHSH and LQKENI. V was cut by 2 bases and J by 4 bases, with 5 bases left in between. The CDR3 runs to 12 residues. CDR3 sequence: CASSPLRETQYF. CDR3 nucleotide sequence: TGTGCCAGCTCACCATTACGAGAGACCCAGTACTTC. The whole variable domain, filled in from reference TRBV18 and TRBJ2-5, reads NAGVMQNPRHLVRRRGQEARLRCSPMKGHSHVYWYRQLPEEGLKFMVYLQKENIIDESGMPKERFSAEFPKEGPSILRIQQVVRGDSAAYFCASSPLRETQYFGPGTRLLVL.

V gene TRBV5-4 combines with J gene TRBJ1-1; D is unresolved. Per the germline V gene, CDR1 is SGHNT and CDR2 is YYREEE (reference sequence). Trimming took 0 bases from V and 3 from J, leaving 6 bases between them. The CDR3 is 13 amino acids. Here the CDR3 DNA reads TGTGCCAGCAGCTTGGAGTTGGACACTGAAGCTTTCTTT. Translated, it gives CASSLELDTEAFF.

The V gene is TRBV4-1, the J gene TRBJ2-7, with D perhaps TRBD2 (5 bases). Germline CDR1 MGHRA, CDR2 YSYEKL. V was cut by 1 base and J by 6 bases, with 10 bases left in between. The CDR3 has 13 amino acids. This CDR3 is CASSQGHRGEQYF. The CDR3 DNA is TGCGCCAGCAGCCAAGGGCACCGGGGCGAGCAGTACTTC.

The rearrangement uses TRBV7-8 and TRBJ2-5; TRBD1 is a possible D gene (6 bases). The DNA end lines up better with TRBJ2-7; the J call may be wrong. The CDR3 spans 14 residues. The germline CDR1 and CDR2 sequences are SGHVS and FQNEAQ. The CDR3 protein is CASSPQGTPYEQYF. The DNA for the CDR3 is TGTGCCAGCAGCCCACAGGGAACCCCCTACGAGCAGTACTTC.

The chain links TRBV7-8 to TRBJ2-5; TRBD1 aligns across 7 bases. The trim removed 5 bases at V and 6 bases at J, leaving 15 bases unmatched. The CDR3 has 16 residues. Germline loops: CDR1 SGHVS, CDR2 FQNEAQ. CDR3 loop: CASSPRTGKASKTQYF. In nucleotides, the CDR3 is TGTGCCAGCAGCCCCCGGACAGGAAAAGCTTCAAAGACCCAGTACTTC.

This clone was recorded once. This chain uses TRBV6-6 with TRBJ1-4; D is ambiguous. V was cut by 4 bases and J by 5 bases, with 17 bases left in between. The germline V gene has CDR1 MNHNY and CDR2 SVGAGI (reference sequence). This CDR3 region has 16 residues. Here the CDR3 reads CASSSPWEGENEKLFF. The CDR3 coding sequence is TGTGCCAGCAGTTCGCCCTGGGAGGGCGAAAATGAAAAACTGTTTTTT.

Remarks on this clone: This same CDR3 is encoded by further DNA sequences in the sample. The genes are TRBV2 and TRBJ1-5; TRBD1 matches at 9 bases. V dropped 7 bases and J dropped 6; count of bases not matched to a gene: 4. Germline V gene sequence: CDR1 SNHLY, CDR2 FYNNEI. The CDR3 is 13 amino acids. The chain's CDR3 is CASMGQGGQPQHF. CDR3 DNA sequence: TGTGCCAGCATGGGACAGGGCGGTCAGCCCCAGCATTTT.

This clone was found a few times. The chain recombines TRBV5-6 with TRBJ1-6, with 7 positions matching TRBD1. The CDR3 runs to 17 residues. V was pared by 4 bases and J by 0 bases, with 7 bases of the junction left unmatched. In germline, CDR1 is SGHDT, CDR2 YYEEEE. CDR3: CASSADRFDSYNSPLHF. The DNA of the CDR3 is TGTGCCAGCAGCGCGGACAGGTTCGACTCCTATAATTCACCCCTCCACTTT.

CDR3 amino acids: CASSYSRPGGPYEQYF. In DNA form, the CDR3 reads TGTGCCAGCAGTTACTCGAGACCCGGGGGTCCCTACGAGCAGTACTTC. This chain links TRBV6-5 with TRBJ2-7; weak D call: TRBD2 (6 bases). The CDR3 runs 16 residues. The V gene lost 0 bases and the J gene lost 2 bases, with 14 bases spanning the gap. The germline gives CDR1 MNHEY, CDR2 SVGAGI.

This chain uses TRBV6-1 with TRBJ1-2; D perhaps matches TRBD1 (5 bases). Per germline, CDR1 MNHNS and CDR2 SASEGT. The CDR3 has 15 residues. Trimming cost V 6 bases and J 4 bases, with 18 bases left between them. The CDR3 nucleotides are TGTGCCAGCAGCCCTGATGGCACCCAGGGCTATGGCTACACCTTC. This gives the protein CASSPDGTQGYGYTF.

The V and J genes are TRBV19 and TRBJ1-3; no reliable D call. There are 14 residues in the CDR3. The V end was cut by 6 bases, the J end by 0 bases, with 9 bases between. Germline CDR1 reads LNHDA; CDR2 reads SQIVND (reference sequence). The CDR3 region has the DNA TGTGCCAGTAGCGGCACTATCTCTGGAAACACCATATATTTT. It codes for CASSGTISGNTIYF. The complete variable domain, with remaining parts taken from reference TRBV19 and TRBJ1-3, reads DGGITQSPKYLFRKEGQNVTLSCEQNLNHDAMYWYRQDPGQGLRLIYYSQIVNDFQKGDIAEGYSVSREKKESFPLTVTSAQKNPTAFYLCASSGTISGNTIYFGEGSWLTVV.